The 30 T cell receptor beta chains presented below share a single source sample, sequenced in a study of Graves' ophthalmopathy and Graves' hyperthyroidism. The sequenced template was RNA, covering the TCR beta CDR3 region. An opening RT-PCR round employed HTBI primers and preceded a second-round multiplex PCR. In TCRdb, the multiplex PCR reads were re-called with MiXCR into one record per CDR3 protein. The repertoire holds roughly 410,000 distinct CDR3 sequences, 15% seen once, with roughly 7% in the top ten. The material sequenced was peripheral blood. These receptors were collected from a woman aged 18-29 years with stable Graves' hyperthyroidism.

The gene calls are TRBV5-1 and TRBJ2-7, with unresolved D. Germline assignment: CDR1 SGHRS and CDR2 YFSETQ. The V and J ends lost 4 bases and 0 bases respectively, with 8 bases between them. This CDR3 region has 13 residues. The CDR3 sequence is CASSSLGSYEQYF. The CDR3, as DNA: TGCGCCAGCAGCAGCCTAGGCTCCTACGAGCAGTACTTC.

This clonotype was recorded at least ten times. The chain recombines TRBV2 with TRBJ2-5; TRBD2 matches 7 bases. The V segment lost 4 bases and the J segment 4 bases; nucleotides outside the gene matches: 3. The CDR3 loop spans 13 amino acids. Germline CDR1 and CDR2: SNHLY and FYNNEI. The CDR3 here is CASSASGAETQYF. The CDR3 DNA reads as TGTGCCAGCAGTGCAAGCGGGGCAGAGACCCAGTACTTC.

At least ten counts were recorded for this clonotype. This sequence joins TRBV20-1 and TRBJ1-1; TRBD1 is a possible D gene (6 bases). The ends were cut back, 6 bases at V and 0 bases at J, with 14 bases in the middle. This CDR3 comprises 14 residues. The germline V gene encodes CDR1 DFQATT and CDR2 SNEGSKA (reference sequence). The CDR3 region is CSAPPGVLNTEAFF. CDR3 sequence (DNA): TGCAGTGCGCCCCCAGGGGTTTTGAACACTGAAGCTTTCTTT.

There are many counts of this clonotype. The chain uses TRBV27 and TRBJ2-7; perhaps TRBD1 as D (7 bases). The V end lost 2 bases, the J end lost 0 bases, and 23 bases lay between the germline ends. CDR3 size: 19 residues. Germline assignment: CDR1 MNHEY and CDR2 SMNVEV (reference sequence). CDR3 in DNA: TGTGCCAGCAGTTTAAAGGGGGGACAGCTTACGCTTCGCTCCTACGAGCAGTACTTC. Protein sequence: CASSLKGGQLTLRSYEQYF.

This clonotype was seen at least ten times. The CDR3 region is CASSQATGERQPQHF. The CDR3, as DNA: TGTGCCAGCAGCCAAGCGACAGGGGAGCGTCAGCCCCAGCATTTT. The chain links TRBV6-1 to TRBJ1-5, with 8 bases fitting TRBD1. The CDR3 is 15 residues long. Germline lookup yields CDR1 MNHNS and CDR2 SASEGT. J lost 6 bases, V lost 6 bases, and 10 bases had no gene match.

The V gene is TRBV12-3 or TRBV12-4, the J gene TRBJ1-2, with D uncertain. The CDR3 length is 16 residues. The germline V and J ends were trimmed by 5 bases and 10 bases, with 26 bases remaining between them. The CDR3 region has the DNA TGTGCCAGCAGTGGAGTTGAGGAGGGCCCTCGGGGTAACTACACCTTC. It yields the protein CASSGVEEGPRGNYTF.

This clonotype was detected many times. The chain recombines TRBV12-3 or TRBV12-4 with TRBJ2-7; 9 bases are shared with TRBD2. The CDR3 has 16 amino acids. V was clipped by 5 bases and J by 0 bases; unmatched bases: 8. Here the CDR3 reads CASSDLAGTTSYEQYF. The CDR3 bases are TGTGCCAGCAGTGACCTAGCGGGGACCACCTCCTACGAGCAGTACTTC.

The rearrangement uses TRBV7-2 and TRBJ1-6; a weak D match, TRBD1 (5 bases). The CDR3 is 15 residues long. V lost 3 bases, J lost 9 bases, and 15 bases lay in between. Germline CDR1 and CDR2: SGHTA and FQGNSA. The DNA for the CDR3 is TGTGCCAGCAGCTTCGCGGCGGGGCAGGGTTCACCCCTCCACTTT. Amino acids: CASSFAAGQGSPLHF.

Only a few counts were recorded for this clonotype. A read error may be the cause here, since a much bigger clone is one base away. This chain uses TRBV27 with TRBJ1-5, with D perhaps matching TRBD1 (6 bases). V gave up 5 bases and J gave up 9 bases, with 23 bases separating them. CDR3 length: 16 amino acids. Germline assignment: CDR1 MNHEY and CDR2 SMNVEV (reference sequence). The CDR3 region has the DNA TGTGCCAGCAGTCCCATGGAGGGGGGAGGTAGGCGGCCCCAGCATTTT. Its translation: CASSPMEGGGRRPQHF.

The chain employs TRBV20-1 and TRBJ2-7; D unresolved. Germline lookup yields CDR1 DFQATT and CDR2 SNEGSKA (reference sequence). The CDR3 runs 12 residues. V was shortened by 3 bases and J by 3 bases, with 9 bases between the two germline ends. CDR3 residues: CSASTDFYEQYF. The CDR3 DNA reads TGCAGTGCTAGTACGGATTTCTACGAGCAGTACTTC.

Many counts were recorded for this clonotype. The CDR3 is CASSQRVVSYEQYF. CDR3 bases: TGTGCCAGCAGCCAACGGGTCGTATCCTACGAGCAGTACTTC. The chain employs TRBV3-1 and TRBJ2-7; no firm D call. Trimming removed 2 bases at V and 1 base at J, with 9 bases between. There are 14 residues in the CDR3. CDR1 and CDR2 (germline): LGHDT, YNNKEL (reference sequence).

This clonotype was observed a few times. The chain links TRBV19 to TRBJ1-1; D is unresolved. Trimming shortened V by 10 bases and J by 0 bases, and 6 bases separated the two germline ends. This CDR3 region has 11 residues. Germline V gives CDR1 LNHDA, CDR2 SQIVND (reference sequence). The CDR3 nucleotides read TGTGCCACAGGAGTGAACACTGAAGCTTTCTTT. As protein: CATGVNTEAFF.

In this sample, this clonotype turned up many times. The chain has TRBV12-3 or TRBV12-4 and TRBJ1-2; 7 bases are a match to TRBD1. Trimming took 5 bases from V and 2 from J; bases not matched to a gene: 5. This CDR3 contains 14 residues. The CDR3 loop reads CASSAGQANYGYTF. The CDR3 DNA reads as TGTGCCAGCAGTGCAGGACAGGCAAACTATGGCTACACCTTC.

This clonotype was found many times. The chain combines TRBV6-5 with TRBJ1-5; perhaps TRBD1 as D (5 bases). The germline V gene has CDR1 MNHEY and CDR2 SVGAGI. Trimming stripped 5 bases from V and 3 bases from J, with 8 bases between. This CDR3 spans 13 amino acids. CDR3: CASSQGYNQPQHF. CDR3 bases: TGTGCCAGCAGTCAGGGATACAATCAGCCCCAGCATTTT.

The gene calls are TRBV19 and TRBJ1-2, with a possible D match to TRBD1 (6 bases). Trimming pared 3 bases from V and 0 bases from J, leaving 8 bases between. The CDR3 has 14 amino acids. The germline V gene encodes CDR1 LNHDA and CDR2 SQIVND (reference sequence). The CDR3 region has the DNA TGTGCCAGTAGTATCGGGGGGCCTAACTATGGCTACACCTTC. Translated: CASSIGGPNYGYTF.

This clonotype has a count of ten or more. The DNA of the CDR3 is TGTGCCAGCAGCGCCCTTAGGTACACTGAAGCTTTCTTT. Protein sequence: CASSALRYTEAFF. This sequence joins TRBV7-9 and TRBJ1-1; the D is unclear. V was pared by 5 bases and J by 3 bases, with 10 bases between. This CDR3 region has 13 residues. CDR1 and CDR2 from the germline V gene are SEHNR and FQNEAQ (reference sequence).

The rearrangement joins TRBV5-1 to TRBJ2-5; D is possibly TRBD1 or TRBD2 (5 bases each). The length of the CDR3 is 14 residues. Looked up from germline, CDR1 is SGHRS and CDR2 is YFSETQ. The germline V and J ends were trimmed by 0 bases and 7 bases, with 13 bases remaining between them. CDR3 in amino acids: CASSLVGQGRTQYF. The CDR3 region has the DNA TGCGCCAGCAGCTTGGTGGGCCAGGGACGGACCCAGTACTTC.

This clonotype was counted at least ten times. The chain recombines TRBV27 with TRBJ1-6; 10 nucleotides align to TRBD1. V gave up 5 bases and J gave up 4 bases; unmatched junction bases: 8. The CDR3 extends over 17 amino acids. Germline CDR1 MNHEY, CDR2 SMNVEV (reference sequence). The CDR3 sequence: CASSHPRTGGYNSPLHF. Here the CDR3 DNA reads TGTGCCAGCAGTCATCCCCGGACAGGGGGGTATAATTCACCCCTCCACTTT.

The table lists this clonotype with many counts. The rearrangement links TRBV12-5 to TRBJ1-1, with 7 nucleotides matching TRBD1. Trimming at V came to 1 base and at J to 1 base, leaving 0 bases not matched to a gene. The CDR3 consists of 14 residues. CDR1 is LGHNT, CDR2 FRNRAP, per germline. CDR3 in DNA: TGTGCTAGTGGTTTGGGACAGGGGAACACTGAAGCTTTCTTT. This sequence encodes CASGLGQGNTEAFF.

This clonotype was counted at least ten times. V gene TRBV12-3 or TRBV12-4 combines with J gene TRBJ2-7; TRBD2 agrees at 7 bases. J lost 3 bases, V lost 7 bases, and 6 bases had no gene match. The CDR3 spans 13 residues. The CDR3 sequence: CASTGGGIYEQYF. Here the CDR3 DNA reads TGTGCCAGCACCGGCGGGGGAATCTACGAGCAGTACTTC.

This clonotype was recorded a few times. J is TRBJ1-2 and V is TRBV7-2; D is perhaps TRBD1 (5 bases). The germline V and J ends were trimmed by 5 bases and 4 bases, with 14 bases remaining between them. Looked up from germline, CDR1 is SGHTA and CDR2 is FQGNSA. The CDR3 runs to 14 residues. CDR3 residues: CASSPKGIPYGYTF. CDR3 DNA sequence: TGTGCCAGCAGCCCCAAGGGGATACCCTATGGCTACACCTTC.

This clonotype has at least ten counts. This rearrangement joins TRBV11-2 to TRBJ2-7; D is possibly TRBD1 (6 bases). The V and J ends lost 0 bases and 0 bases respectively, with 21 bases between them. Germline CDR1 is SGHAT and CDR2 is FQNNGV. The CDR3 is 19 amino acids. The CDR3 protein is CASSLDPPSVTGSSYEQYF. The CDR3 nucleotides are TGTGCCAGCAGCTTAGATCCCCCTTCTGTGACAGGATCCTCCTACGAGCAGTACTTC.

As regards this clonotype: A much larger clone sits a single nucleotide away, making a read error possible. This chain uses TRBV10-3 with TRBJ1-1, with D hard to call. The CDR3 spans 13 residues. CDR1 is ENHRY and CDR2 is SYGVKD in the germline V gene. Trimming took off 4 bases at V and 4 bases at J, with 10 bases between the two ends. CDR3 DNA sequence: TGTGCCATCAGTGGATCAGCCAGCACTGAAGCTTTCTTT. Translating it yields CAISGSASTEAFF.

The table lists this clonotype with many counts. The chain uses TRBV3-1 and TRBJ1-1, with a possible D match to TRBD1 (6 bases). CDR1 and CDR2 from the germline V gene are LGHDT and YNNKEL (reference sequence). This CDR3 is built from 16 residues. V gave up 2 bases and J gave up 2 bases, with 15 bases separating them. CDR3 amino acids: CASSQSAGQLNTEAFF. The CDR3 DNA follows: TGTGCCAGCAGCCAATCCGCAGGACAGCTTAACACTGAAGCTTTCTTT.

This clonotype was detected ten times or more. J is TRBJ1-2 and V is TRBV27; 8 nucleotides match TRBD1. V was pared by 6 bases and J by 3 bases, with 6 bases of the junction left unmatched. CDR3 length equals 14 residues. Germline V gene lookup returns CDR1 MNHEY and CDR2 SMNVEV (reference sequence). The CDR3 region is CASRPGGRDYGYTF. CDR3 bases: TGTGCCAGCAGGCCAGGGGGCCGGGACTATGGCTACACCTTC.

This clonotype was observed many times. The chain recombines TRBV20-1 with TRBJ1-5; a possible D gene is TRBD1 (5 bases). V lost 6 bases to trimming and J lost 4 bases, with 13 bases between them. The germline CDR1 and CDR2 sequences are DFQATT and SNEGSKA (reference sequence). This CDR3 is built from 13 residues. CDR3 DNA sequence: TGCAGTGCCACAAACAGGAGGAATCAGCCCCAGCATTTT. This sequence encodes CSATNRRNQPQHF.

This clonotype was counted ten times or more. CDR3 sequence: CASSEGGTYERQYF. CDR3 DNA sequence: TGTGCCAGCAGTGAAGGGGGGACCTACGAGCGGCAGTACTTC. J is TRBJ2-7 and V is TRBV2; D may correspond to TRBD1 or TRBD2 (5 bases each). The CDR3 runs to 14 residues. The germline gives CDR1 SNHLY, CDR2 FYNNEI. V was pared by 1 base and J by 9 bases, with 16 bases between.

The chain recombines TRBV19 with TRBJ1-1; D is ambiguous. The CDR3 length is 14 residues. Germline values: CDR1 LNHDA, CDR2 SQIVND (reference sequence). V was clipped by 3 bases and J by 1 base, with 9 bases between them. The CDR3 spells CASSISGRNTEAFF. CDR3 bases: TGTGCCAGTAGTATCTCCGGCAGGAACACTGAAGCTTTCTTT.

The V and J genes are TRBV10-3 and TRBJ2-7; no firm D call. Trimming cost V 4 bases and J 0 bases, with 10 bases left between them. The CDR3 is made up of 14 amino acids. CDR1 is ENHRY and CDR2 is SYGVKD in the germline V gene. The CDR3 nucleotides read TGTGCCATCAGTGCGGCTCTGGGCTCCTACGAGCAGTACTTC. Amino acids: CAISAALGSYEQYF.

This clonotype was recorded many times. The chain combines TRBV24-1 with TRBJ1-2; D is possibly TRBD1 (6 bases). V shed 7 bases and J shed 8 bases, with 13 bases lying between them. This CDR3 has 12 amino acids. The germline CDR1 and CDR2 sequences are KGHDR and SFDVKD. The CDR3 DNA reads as TGTGCCACCAGGAGACCTGGGGGCGGCTACACCTTC. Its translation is CATRRPGGGYTF.